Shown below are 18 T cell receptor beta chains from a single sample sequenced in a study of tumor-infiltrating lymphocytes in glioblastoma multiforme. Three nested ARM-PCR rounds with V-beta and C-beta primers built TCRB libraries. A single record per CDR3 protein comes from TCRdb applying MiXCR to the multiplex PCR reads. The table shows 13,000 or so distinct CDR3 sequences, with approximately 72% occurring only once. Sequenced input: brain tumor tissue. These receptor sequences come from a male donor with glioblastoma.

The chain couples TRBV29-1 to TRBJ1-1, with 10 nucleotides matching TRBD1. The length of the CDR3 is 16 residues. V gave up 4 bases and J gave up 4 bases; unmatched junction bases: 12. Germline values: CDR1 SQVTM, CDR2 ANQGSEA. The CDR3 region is CSVADRGLMKVTEAFF. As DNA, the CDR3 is TGCAGCGTTGCTGACAGGGGGCTTATGAAGGTCACTGAAGCTTTCTTT.

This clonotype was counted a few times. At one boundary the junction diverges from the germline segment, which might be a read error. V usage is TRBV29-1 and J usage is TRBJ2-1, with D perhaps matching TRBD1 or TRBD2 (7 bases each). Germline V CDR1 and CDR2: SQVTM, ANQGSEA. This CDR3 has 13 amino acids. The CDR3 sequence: CSAFRQGGNERFF. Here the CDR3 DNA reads TGCAGCGCTTTCAGACAGGGAGGGAATGAGCGGTTCTTC.

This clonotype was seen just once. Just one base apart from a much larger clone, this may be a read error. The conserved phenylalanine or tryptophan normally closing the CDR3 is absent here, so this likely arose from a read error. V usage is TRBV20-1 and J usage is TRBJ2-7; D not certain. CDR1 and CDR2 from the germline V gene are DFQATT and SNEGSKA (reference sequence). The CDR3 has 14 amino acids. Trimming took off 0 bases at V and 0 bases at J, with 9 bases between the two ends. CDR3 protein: CSARDTGSSYEQYL. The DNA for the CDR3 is TGCAGTGCTAGAGATACTGGCAGCTCCTACGAGCAGTACTTA.

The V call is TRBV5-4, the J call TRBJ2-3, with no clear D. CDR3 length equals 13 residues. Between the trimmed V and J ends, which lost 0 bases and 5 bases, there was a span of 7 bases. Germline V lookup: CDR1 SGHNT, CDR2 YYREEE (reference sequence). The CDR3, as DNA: TGTGCCAGCAGCTTGGGGATGGGAGATACGCAGTATTTT. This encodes CASSLGMGDTQYF. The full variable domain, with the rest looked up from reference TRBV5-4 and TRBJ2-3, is ETGVTQSPTHLIKTRGQQVTLRCSSQSGHNTVSWYQQALGQGPQFIFQYYREEENGRGNFPPRFSGLQFPNYSSELNVNALELDDSALYLCASSLGMGDTQYFGPGTRLTVL.

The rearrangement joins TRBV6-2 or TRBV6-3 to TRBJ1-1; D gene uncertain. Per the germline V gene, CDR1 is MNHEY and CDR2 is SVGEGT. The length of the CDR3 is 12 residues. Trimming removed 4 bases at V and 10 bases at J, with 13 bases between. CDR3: CASSLMNTIAFF. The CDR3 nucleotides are TGTGCCAGCAGTTTGATGAACACTATAGCTTTCTTT.

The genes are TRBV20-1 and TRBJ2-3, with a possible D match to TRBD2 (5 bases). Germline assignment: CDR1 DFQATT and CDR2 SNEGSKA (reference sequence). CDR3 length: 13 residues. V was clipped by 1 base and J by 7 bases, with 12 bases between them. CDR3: CSARVANMNTQYF. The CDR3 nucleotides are TGCAGTGCTAGAGTAGCGAACATGAATACGCAGTATTTT.

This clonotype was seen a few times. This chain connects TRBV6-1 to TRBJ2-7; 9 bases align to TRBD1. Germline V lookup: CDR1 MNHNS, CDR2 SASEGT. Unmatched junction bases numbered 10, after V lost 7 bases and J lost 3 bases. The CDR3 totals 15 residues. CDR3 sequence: CASKTGQGAYYEQYF. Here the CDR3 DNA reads TGTGCCAGCAAAACGGGACAGGGAGCCTACTACGAGCAGTACTTC.

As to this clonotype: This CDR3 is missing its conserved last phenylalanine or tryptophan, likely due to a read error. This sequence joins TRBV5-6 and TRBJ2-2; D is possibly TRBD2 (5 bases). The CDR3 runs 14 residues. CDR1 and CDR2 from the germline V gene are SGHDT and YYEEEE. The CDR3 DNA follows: TGTGCGAGCAACTTATGGGGAGAATCGGGGGAGCTGTTTGTT. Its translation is CASNLWGESGELFV.

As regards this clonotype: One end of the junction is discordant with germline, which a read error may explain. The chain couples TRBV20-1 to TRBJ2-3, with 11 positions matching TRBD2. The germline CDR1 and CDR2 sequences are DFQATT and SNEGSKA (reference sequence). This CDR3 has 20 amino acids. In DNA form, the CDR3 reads TGCAGTGCTAGTCGTCCCGGATTAGCGGGAGGGCCGAGTAGCACAGATACGCGGTATTTT. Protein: CSASRPGLAGGPSSTDTRYF.

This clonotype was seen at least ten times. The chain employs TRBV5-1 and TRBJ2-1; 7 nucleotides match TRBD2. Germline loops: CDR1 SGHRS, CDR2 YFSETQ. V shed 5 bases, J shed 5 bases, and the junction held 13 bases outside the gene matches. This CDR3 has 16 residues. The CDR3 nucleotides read TGCGCCAGCAGTTTACCTACCGGGACTACGGACAATGAGCAGTTCTTC. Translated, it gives CASSLPTGTTDNEQFF.

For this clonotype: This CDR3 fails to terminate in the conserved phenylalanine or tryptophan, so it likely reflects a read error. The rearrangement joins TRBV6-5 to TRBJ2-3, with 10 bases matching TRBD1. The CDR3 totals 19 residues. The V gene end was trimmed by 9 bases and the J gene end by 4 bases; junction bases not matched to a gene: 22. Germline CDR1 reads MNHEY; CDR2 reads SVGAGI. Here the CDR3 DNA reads TGTGCCAGAAGACCCCATGAACGGACAGGGGGTAGGTCGCCAGATACGCAGTATTCT. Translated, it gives CARRPHERTGGRSPDTQYS.

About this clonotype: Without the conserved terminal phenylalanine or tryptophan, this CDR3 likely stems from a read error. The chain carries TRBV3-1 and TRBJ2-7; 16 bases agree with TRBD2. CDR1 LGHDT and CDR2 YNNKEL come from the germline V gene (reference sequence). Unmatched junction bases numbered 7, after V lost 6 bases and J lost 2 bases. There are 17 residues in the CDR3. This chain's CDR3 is CASSQGTSGRGAYEQYL. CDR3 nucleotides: TGTGCCAGCAGTCAGGGGACTAGCGGGAGGGGAGCCTACGAGCAGTACTTG.

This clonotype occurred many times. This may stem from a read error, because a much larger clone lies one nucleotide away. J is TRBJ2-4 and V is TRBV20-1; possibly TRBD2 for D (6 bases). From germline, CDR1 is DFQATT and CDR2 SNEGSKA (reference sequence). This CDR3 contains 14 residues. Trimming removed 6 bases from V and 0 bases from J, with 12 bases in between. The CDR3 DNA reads TGCAGTGCACCCCCCGGGGGAGCCAAAAACATTCAGTACTTC. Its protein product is CSAPPGGAKNIQYF.

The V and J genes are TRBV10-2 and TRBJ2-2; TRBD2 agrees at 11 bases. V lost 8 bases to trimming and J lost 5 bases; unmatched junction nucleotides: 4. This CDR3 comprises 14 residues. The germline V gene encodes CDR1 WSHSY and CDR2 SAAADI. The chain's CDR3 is CASGTSGQTGELFF. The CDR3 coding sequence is TGCGCCAGCGGGACTAGCGGACAGACCGGGGAGCTGTTTTTT.

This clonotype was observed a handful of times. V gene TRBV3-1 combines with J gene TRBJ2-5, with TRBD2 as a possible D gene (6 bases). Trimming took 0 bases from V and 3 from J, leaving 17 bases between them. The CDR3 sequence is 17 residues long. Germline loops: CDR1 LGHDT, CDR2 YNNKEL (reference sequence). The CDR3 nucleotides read TGTGCCAGCAGCCAAGATCCCACCCAACTAGCTGAAGAGACCCAGTACTTC. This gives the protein CASSQDPTQLAEETQYF.

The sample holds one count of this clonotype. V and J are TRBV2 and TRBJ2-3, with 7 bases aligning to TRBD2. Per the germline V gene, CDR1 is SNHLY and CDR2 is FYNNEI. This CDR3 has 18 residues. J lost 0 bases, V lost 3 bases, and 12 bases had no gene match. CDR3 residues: CASSDGPGLAASTDTQYF. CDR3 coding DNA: TGTGCCAGCAGTGACGGGCCGGGGCTAGCGGCTAGCACAGATACGCAGTATTTT.

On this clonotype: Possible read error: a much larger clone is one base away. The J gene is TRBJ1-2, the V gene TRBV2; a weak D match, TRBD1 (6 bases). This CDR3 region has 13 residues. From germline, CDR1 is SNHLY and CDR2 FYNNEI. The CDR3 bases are TGTGCCAGCAGCGCCTTACAGGGTTCTGGCTACATCTTC. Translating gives CASSALQGSGYIF.

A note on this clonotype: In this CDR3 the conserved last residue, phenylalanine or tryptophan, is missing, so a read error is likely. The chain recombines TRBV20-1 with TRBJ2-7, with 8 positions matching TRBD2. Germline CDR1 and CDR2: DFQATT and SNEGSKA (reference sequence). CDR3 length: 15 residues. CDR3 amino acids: CSALSGGGGSYGQYL. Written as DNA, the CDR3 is TGCAGTGCTCTTTCGGGGGGGGGGGGGTCCTACGGGCAGTACTTA.